The clone carrying this TCR beta chain occurred many times. The antigen remains unidentified. These data originate in a study of CD8 T cells in ankylosing spondylitis. Regarding the study as a whole: Significant enrichment of disease-linked clones was reported in matched ankylosing spondylitis synovial fluid.

Each CDR3 protein is one row after TCRdb ran MiXCR on the 5' RACE reads. The table records about 250,000 distinct CDR3 sequences, roughly 10% of them present only once. V was clipped by 4 bases and J by 0 bases; unmatched bases: 2. Germline CDR1 is DFQATT and CDR2 is SNEGSKA (reference sequence). The CDR3 consists of 14 residues. The V and J genes are TRBV20-1 and TRBJ2-1, with 8 bases fitting TRBD2. The sample consisted of blood, either unsorted or a sorted T cell fraction (not recorded which). The sequence was collected from a male donor with ankylosing spondylitis or in good health (not recorded which). The CDR3, as DNA: TGCAGTGCTAATAGCGGGGTCTCCTACAATGAGCAGTTCTTC. This gives the protein CSANSGVSYNEQFF.